The 16 T cell receptor beta chains presented below share a single source sample, sequenced in a study of cytomegalovirus exposure and HLA in healthy donors. Both 60 Vbeta primers and 13 Jbeta primers went into the PCR. Profiled with immunoSEQ multiplex PCR; TCRdb holds only in-frame clones, not every one. Of about 230,000 clones listed, roughly 91% were seen once; the top ten hold roughly 1%. The specimen was PBMCs. The origin of the receptors is a woman aged 18-29 years in good health and CMV-seronegative.

This clone was seen a single time. The V and J genes are TRBV4-3 and TRBJ2-3; TRBD1 matches 9 bases. V shed 6 bases and J 11 bases; nucleotides not matched to a gene: 15. The CDR3 length is 15 residues. Germline V gives CDR1 LGHNA, CDR2 YSLEER. The CDR3 DNA reads as TGCGCCAGCAGTCAGACGGCACCGGGACAGGGAAGGCAGTATTTT. Encoded protein: CASSQTAPGQGRQYF.

The chain recombines TRBV27 with TRBJ1-6; D gene ambiguous. Trimming shortened V by 0 bases and J by 4 bases, and 4 bases separated the two germline ends. CDR1 and CDR2 (germline): MNHEY, SMNVEV (reference sequence). This CDR3 has 14 amino acids. The CDR3 DNA reads TGTGCCAGCAGTTTATCACAATATAATTCACCCCTCCACTTT. Amino acid sequence: CASSLSQYNSPLHF.

This clone came up once. The chain links TRBV4-3 to TRBJ2-7; D remains ambiguous. The germline V and J ends were trimmed by 1 base and 6 bases, with 10 bases remaining between them. CDR3 size: 13 residues. CDR1 is LGHNA and CDR2 is YSLEER in the germline V gene. This chain's CDR3 is CASSQALNFEQYF. Here the CDR3 DNA reads TGCGCCAGCAGCCAAGCTCTTAATTTCGAGCAGTACTTC.

V gene TRBV30 combines with J gene TRBJ2-1; D uncertain. The CDR3 has 11 residues. Germline loops: CDR1 GTSNPN, CDR2 SVGIG (reference sequence). The ends were cut back, 2 bases at V and 9 bases at J, with 8 bases in the middle. Here the CDR3 DNA reads TGTGCCTGGAGTAGATGGAGTGAGCAGTTCTTC. Its translation: CAWSRWSEQFF.

The chain has TRBV18 and TRBJ2-6; the match to TRBD2 covers 7 bases. This CDR3 is built from 17 residues. From germline, CDR1 is KGHSH and CDR2 LQKENI. After removal of 6 bases from V and 1 base from J, the junction contained 9 bases not matched to a gene. CDR3: CASSRRGESSGANVLTF. CDR3 in DNA: TGTGCCAGCTCCCGACGGGGGGAGAGTTCTGGGGCCAACGTCCTGACTTTC.

This chain connects TRBV2 to TRBJ2-1; 7 nucleotides line up with TRBD1. Trimming cost V 4 bases and J 0 bases; bases outside gene matches: 3. The CDR3 has 15 residues. Germline V gives CDR1 SNHLY, CDR2 FYNNEI. The CDR3 region has the DNA TGTGCCAGCAGTGGACAGGGAAGCTCCTACAATGAGCAGTTCTTC. This gives the protein CASSGQGSSYNEQFF.

The chain joins TRBV19 to TRBJ1-1; possible D gene TRBD1, 6 bases. Germline V lookup: CDR1 LNHDA, CDR2 SQIVND (reference sequence). This CDR3 contains 15 residues. V was trimmed by 4 bases and J by 0 bases, leaving 12 bases between them. The CDR3 protein is CASSRGGAVNTEAFF. Written as DNA, the CDR3 is TGTGCCAGTAGTAGGGGGGGGGCAGTGAACACTGAAGCTTTCTTT.

This chain links TRBV7-2 with TRBJ1-2; TRBD1 aligns across 8 bases. From germline, CDR1 is SGHTA and CDR2 FQGNSA. V trimming: 3 bases; J trimming: 6 bases; junction bases outside the gene matches: 3. The CDR3 has 13 residues. CDR3 region: CASSFRTGNGYTF. The CDR3 bases are TGTGCCAGCAGCTTTAGGACAGGGAATGGCTACACCTTC.

V usage is TRBV7-8 and J usage is TRBJ2-6; the D gene is possibly TRBD1 (6 bases). Germline V lookup: CDR1 SGHVS, CDR2 FQNEAQ. The CDR3 totals 15 residues. V lost 4 bases to trimming and J lost 2 bases, with 9 bases between them. CDR3 sequence: CASSSNRAGANVLTF. DNA for the CDR3: TGTGCCAGCAGCTCTAACAGGGCTGGGGCCAACGTCCTGACTTTC.

The V gene is TRBV4-1, the J gene TRBJ2-2; D not resolved. The length of the CDR3 is 17 residues. Trimming stripped 1 base from V and 1 base from J, with 13 bases between. Per germline, CDR1 MGHRA and CDR2 YSYEKL. DNA of the CDR3: TGCGCCAGCAGCCAAGGCACGACTGCGTTGAACACCGGGGAGCTGTTTTTT. Its protein is CASSQGTTALNTGELFF.

This clone turned up a few times. The chain recombines TRBV6-5 with TRBJ2-7; D is perhaps TRBD1 (7 bases). Germline assignment: CDR1 MNHEY and CDR2 SVGAGI. The ends were cut back, 6 bases at V and 2 bases at J, with 14 bases in the middle. The CDR3 spans 14 residues. This chain's CDR3 is CASRLTGTAYEQYF. CDR3 DNA sequence: TGTGCCAGCAGACTGACAGGGACTGCCTACGAGCAGTACTTC.

This chain uses TRBV7-2 with TRBJ2-1; 7 bases agree with TRBD2. Germline V gene lookup returns CDR1 SGHTA and CDR2 FQGNSA. With 3 bases clipped from V and 10 bases from J, the junction kept 3 bases outside the gene matches. This CDR3 spans 12 amino acids. The CDR3 sequence is CASSFLAGEQFF. Written as DNA, the CDR3 is TGTGCCAGCAGCTTTTTAGCGGGCGAGCAGTTCTTC.

The gene calls are TRBV7-9 and TRBJ1-6; D is unclear. Trimming removed 2 bases from V and 7 bases from J, with 15 bases in between. Germline loops: CDR1 SEHNR, CDR2 FQNEAQ (reference sequence). This CDR3 has 16 residues. The CDR3 DNA reads as TGTGCCAGCAGCTTATCTGGCCAGACTCTAAATTCACCCCTCCACTTT. Amino acid sequence: CASSLSGQTLNSPLHF.

The rearrangement uses TRBV10-1 and TRBJ2-1; D ambiguous. Germline V gene lookup returns CDR1 WNHNN and CDR2 SYGVQD (reference sequence). The V end was cut by 0 bases, the J end by 1 base, with 13 bases between. This CDR3 is 17 amino acids long. Here the CDR3 DNA reads TGCGCCAGCAGTGAGTCGAGGCTTAGAAAGTCCTACAATGAGCAGTTCTTC. This translates into CASSESRLRKSYNEQFF.

The rearrangement uses TRBV27 and TRBJ1-2, with 8 bases matching TRBD1. Germline loops: CDR1 MNHEY, CDR2 SMNVEV (reference sequence). V was clipped by 6 bases and J by 6 bases; unmatched bases: 18. This CDR3 has 17 residues. DNA for the CDR3: TGTGCCAGCAGCGACACCCCCAGCGGCAGGGGGCTTAATGGCTACACCTTC. It specifies CASSDTPSGRGLNGYTF.

The V call is TRBV4-1, the J call TRBJ2-7; 7 positions match TRBD1. CDR1 and CDR2 from the germline V gene are MGHRA and YSYEKL. CDR3 length: 15 residues. V shed 2 bases, J shed 6 bases, and the junction held 10 bases outside the gene matches. Here the CDR3 DNA reads TGCGCCAGCAGCCAACCTGACAGGGCCTTTGGCGAGCAGTACTTC. Its protein product is CASSQPDRAFGEQYF.